The present TCR beta chain was sequenced within a study of tumor-infiltrating lymphocytes in localized non-small cell lung cancer. Repertoires were generated with immunoSEQ multiplex PCR, while TCRdb's copy carries only in-frame clones and drops some. The profile shows 21,000 or so clones, approximately 70% of them singletons. CDR1 is SGHNT, CDR2 YENEEA, per germline. This CDR3 has 14 residues. With V trimmed by 1 base and J by 12 bases, 8 bases remained unmatched. The gene calls are TRBV11-3 and TRBJ2-1; TRBD1 agrees at 8 bases. Material: lung tumor tissue. The clonotype originates from a human donor with non-small cell lung cancer. The CDR3 DNA reads as TGTGCCAGCAGCTTAGCCGGACAGGGAAAGTCGCAGTTCTTC. Its translation is CASSLAGQGKSQFF.